The rows below give T cell receptor beta chains drawn from one sample of a study of yellow fever vaccine responses in identical twins. TCRdb re-called the RT-PCR reads with MiXCR, one entry per CDR3 protein. Here the sample spans around 5,300 distinct CDR3 sequences, roughly 90% being singletons. The sequencing used T cells from blood (PBMCs), unsorted or a sorted subset (not recorded which), collected before or after yellow fever vaccination (not recorded which). Receptors were obtained from a young woman who received the yellow fever vaccine. CDR3s leave out the opening cysteine and the closing phenylalanine or tryptophan.

TRBJ1-3	TRBV7-1	ASSSNGNTIY
TRBJ2-7	TRBV20-1	SGQSPSYEQY
TRBJ1-2	TRBV19	ASSIQGRDYGYT
TRBJ2-1	TRBV28	ASGTRGARNEQF
TRBJ2-7	TRBV2	ASSEGRLEQY
TRBJ2-7	TRBV28	ASSRQGTYEQY
TRBJ2-1	TRBV4-3	ASSHAGTHSSYNEQF
TRBJ1-1	TRBV5-1	ASSLGPGVKNTEAF
TRBJ1-2	TRBV28	ASRRPGTGVDGYT
TRBJ2-7	TRBV12-3/TRBV12-4	ASTNGGAYEQY
TRBJ2-7	TRBV12-3/TRBV12-4	ASSLEGVNEQY